This T cell receptor (beta chain) was retrieved from a study of T cell responses to AZD1222 COVID-19 vaccine. Study-wide context: Second-dose timings of about 4 or about 12 weeks were pooled.

Clones were read by immunoSEQ multiplex PCR, and TCRdb kept only the in-frame ones, dropping some. The sample yields fewer than 130,000 clones, around 90% seen once. Trimming took off 3 bases at V and 1 base at J, with 18 bases between the two ends. Germline assignment: CDR1 GTSNPN and CDR2 SVGIG (reference sequence). This CDR3 spans 16 amino acids. Study results and limitations: Seropositive at baseline were only a handful of AZD1222 recipients. Females made up more of the donors, who were largely white British, and clonal diversity may have come out too low.

A remark on this clone: Its cognate antigen is unknown.

The chain combines TRBV30 with TRBJ1-1, with unresolved D. The source material was peripheral blood, sampled on day 0 of AZD1222 vaccination. This sequence originates from an adult in good health. The CDR3 is CAWSAGNPLPNTEAFF. The CDR3 DNA reads as TGTGCCTGGAGCGCGGGGAATCCCCTACCGAACACTGAAGCTTTCTTT.